This TCR beta chain was profiled in a study of blood T cell repertoires in COVID-19. Study information: Whether acute or convalescent, the COVID-19 samples came from the United States, Italy and Spain.

Per the original methods: Counts of nucleated cells, estimated from reference gene primer amplification, were obtained. Assay: immunoSEQ multiplex PCR; the TCRdb copy retains only in-frame clones and omits some. The V and J calls and clone size are taken from that table; D and trimming were inferred from the DNA. The sample comprises around 50,000 clones, over 75% of which are singletons, and 11% rests with the top ten. The CDR3 runs 17 residues. V lost 4 bases, J lost 0 bases, and 13 bases lay in between. Germline loops: CDR1 LGHDT, CDR2 YNNKEL (reference sequence). The sequenced sample consisted of peripheral blood. This receptor was taken from an elderly man with COVID-19, enrolled during active disease. V usage is TRBV3-1 (or the pseudogene TRBV3-2) and J usage is TRBJ1-6; D is perhaps TRBD1 (6 bases). Written as DNA, the CDR3 is TGTGCCAGCAGCCCATTACAGGGCAGCTCCTATAATTCACCCCTCCACTTT. Translated: CASSPLQGSSYNSPLHF.